This T cell receptor (beta chain) originates from a study of CD8+CD57+ T cells in acquired aplastic anemia (dated by TCRdb to the late 2010s). Describing the broader study: On average, sorted CD4+ and CD8+ cells yielded 3.2 ug of extracted DNA, with a range of 0.2 to 27.4 ug. CD8+CD57+ expansion was defined as a frequency above the mean frequency observed in healthy subjects. Study-wide findings and limitations: Patients and healthy controls showed no significant difference in CD8+ Simpson's diversity (P=0.060). Although roughly 29 CD8+ CDR3 sequences were shared by patients and controls, these sequences appeared highly expressed in patients and within the immunodominant clones of patients.

Counted from cysteine to phenylalanine, this CDR3 has 15 amino acids. The retained sequence is limited to the CDR3, 45 bases, with the frame set at the first base. Trimming takes 6 bases from V and 8 bases from J, and the germline ends sit 20 bases apart. The germline V gene specifies SNHLY as CDR1 and FYNNEI as CDR2. Profiling of TCR beta VDJ combinations and CDR3 sequences used genomic DNA as the template. TCR repertoire sequencing was run on an Illumina HiSeq 2000. Regarding the original processing steps: TRBV/TRBJ rearrangement plots, CDR3 size and DJ length profiles, and Simpson's diversity index were used to assess repertoires. The immunodominant clone was defined as the most abundant DNA sequence in deep sequencing data. CDR3 amino acid sequences were screened for sharing across subjects and compared with published repertoires and the VDJdb database. Through fastp at Q25 and MiXCR, TCRdb rebuilt clones from the public reads, retaining in-frame beta chains. Rows with a matching CDR3 protein are joined into one entry that keeps the most common DNA and genes. TCRdb's processing, not the authors', yielded these V and J calls. Counted in this sample were roughly 500,000 distinct CDR3 sequences; over 25% of them appeared once. The ten most abundant clones make up roughly 0.8% of the sample.

The patients picked for sequencing were ones in whom flow cytometry had shown an expansion of CD8+CD57+ cells. All patients had severe acquired aplastic anemia diagnosed by International Study of Aplastic Anemia and Agranulocytosis and Camitta criteria. Patients had received no therapy at the time of blood sampling. The study deep-sequenced TCR repertoires of sorted CD4+ and CD8+ blood T cells from severe aplastic anemia patients and healthy subjects. In the USA, patient enrollment took place under clinicaltrials.gov protocols 00001620, 01623167, 00001397, 00071045, 00081523 and 00961064. Ficoll-Paque density gradient centrifugation was used to isolate peripheral blood mononuclear cells. Before DNA was extracted, CD4+ and CD8+ T cells were sorted using either FACS or magnetic beads. Comment on this clonotype: The target of this receptor is not known. Base qualities are not recorded, but no much larger clone differs from it by a single base.

The sequence derives from a human donor with aplastic anemia. Recombination linked TRBV2 to TRBJ2-4; the best D guess is TRBD2, with 7 bases matching. The sequenced material came from sorted CD4+, CD8+, or CD8+CD57+ T cells (not recorded which) from PBMCs. CDR3 sequence: CASSLLGGRMDIQYF. The bases are TGTGCCAGCAGCCTCCTGGGGGGGCGAATGGACATTCAGTACTTC.